These T cell receptor beta chains were read from a single sample in a study of CD8 T cells in Susac syndrome. TCRdb processed the immunoSEQ multiplex PCR reads anew with MiXCR; each CDR3 protein has one entry. The top ten clones hold about 0.076% of a sample with about 140,000 distinct CDR3 sequences, approximately 94% of them seen once. Sequenced input: CD4+ T cells from PBMCs. The receptor set was obtained from a human donor in good health. CDR3s include the opening cysteine and the closing phenylalanine or tryptophan. The D gene is left open where the match is weak. Expanded clones are given a class, and other clones once, few, many or no size at all.

>TRBV13|TRBD2|-|TRBJ2-1|16
CASSLVAGGPLGEQFF
TGTGCCAGCAGCTTGGTAGCGGGAGGGCCCCTGGGTGAGCAGTTCTTC
>TRBV18|-|-|TRBJ2-2|14
CASSPFANTGELFF
TGTGCCAGCTCACCATTCGCGAACACCGGGGAGCTGTTTTTT
>TRBV6-1|-|-|TRBJ2-7|12
CASEQYSYEQYF
TGTGCCAGCGAACAGTACTCCTACGAGCAGTACTTC
>TRBV7-2|TRBD2|-|TRBJ2-5|17
CASSLRTSGRSGETQYF
TGTGCCAGCAGCCTCCGGACTAGCGGGAGAAGTGGGGAGACCCAGTACTTC
>TRBV29-1|-|-|TRBJ1-2|12
CSVGQAGGGYTF
TGCAGCGTTGGGCAGGCCGGGGGTGGCTACACCTTC
>TRBV19|-|-|TRBJ1-2|11
CASSIRGGYTF
TGTGCCAGTAGTATCAGGGGTGGCTACACCTTC
>TRBV19|-|-|TRBJ2-2|16
CASSIGQGLNTGELFF
TGTGCCAGTAGCATAGGCCAGGGACTGAACACCGGGGAGCTGTTTTTT
>TRBV3-1|TRBD1|-|TRBJ2-2|17
CASSRDRQGAYTGELFF
TGTGCCAGCAGCCGAGACCGACAGGGGGCTTACACCGGGGAGCTGTTTTTT
>TRBV6-1|-|-|TRBJ1-1|13
CASNFRDFTEAFF
TGTGCCAGCAACTTCAGGGATTTCACTGAAGCTTTCTTT
>TRBV7-9|-|-|TRBJ1-1|12
CASSPPFTEAFF
TGTGCCAGCAGCCCGCCTTTCACTGAAGCTTTCTTT
>TRBV7-6|-|-|TRBJ2-3|16
CASSLEWDLDTDTQYF
TGTGCCAGCAGCCTAGAGTGGGACCTCGACACAGATACGCAGTATTTT
>TRBV7-2|TRBD1|-|TRBJ2-4|16
CASSRDRVIAKNIQYF
TGTGCCAGCAGCCGGGACAGGGTAATCGCCAAAAACATTCAGTACTTC
>TRBV9|-|-|TRBJ2-5|12
CASSVNQETQYF
TGTGCCAGCAGCGTAAACCAAGAGACCCAGTACTTC
>TRBV24-1|-|-|TRBJ2-5|13
CATGTEGSETQYF
TGTGCCACCGGGACCGAGGGGTCCGAGACCCAGTACTTC
>TRBV4-1|TRBD1|once|TRBJ1-5|15
CASSQDGTGDQPQHF
TGCGCCAGCAGCCAAGATGGGACAGGGGATCAGCCCCAGCATTTT
>TRBV29-1|-|-|TRBJ2-6|12
CSVVSGANVLTF
TGCAGCGTTGTTTCTGGGGCCAACGTCCTGACTTTC
>TRBV5-1|-|-|TRBJ2-7|16
CASSLEWSGMNGEQYF
TGCGCCAGCAGCTTGGAATGGTCAGGGATGAACGGCGAGCAGTACTTC
>TRBV6-1|TRBD2|-|TRBJ2-1|19
CASSVPLGSSGRMVNEQFF
TGTGCCAGCAGTGTCCCCCTAGGGTCTAGCGGGAGGATGGTGAATGAGCAGTTCTTC
>TRBV7-8|-|-|TRBJ2-7|14
CASSLKRTQDEQYF
TGTGCCAGCAGCTTAAAAAGGACTCAGGACGAGCAGTACTTC
>TRBV7-2|-|-|TRBJ2-7|14
CASSLEDGNYEQYF
TGTGCCAGCAGCTTAGAAGACGGGAACTACGAGCAGTACTTC
>TRBV25-1|-|-|TRBJ2-5|14
CASSEFGVRETQYF
TGTGCCAGCAGTGAATTTGGGGTCAGGGAGACCCAGTACTTC
>TRBV20-1|-|-|TRBJ1-2|14
CSAREPTVRDGYTF
TGCAGTGCTAGAGAACCGACCGTGAGGGATGGCTACACCTTC
>TRBV20-1|TRBD1|-|TRBJ2-1|14
CSVVRTGFYNEQFF
TGCAGTGTTGTAAGGACAGGATTCTACAATGAGCAGTTCTTC
>TRBV6-5|-|-|TRBJ2-6|13
CASSRLGAIVLTF
TGTGCCAGCAGCAGACTGGGGGCCATCGTCCTGACTTTC